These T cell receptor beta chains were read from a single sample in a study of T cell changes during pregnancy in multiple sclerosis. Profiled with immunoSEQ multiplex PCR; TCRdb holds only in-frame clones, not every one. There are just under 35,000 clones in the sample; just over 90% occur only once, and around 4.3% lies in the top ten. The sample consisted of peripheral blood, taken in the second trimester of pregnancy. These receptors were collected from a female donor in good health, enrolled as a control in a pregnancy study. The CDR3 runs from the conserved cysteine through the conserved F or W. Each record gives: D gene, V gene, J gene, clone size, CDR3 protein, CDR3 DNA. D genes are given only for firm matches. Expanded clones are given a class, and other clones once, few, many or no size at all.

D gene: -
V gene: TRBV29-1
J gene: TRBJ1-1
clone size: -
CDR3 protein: CSVEGGAGQNTEAFF
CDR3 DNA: TGCAGCGTTGAGGGAGGGGCCGGACAGAACACTGAAGCTTTCTTT

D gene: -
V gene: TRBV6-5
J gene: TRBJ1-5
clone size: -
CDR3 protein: CASQRGGEPQHF
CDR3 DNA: TGTGCCAGCCAAAGGGGGGGTGAGCCCCAGCATTTT

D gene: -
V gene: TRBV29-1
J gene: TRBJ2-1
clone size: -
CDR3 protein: CSVEILTSRYNEQFF
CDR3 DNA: TGCAGCGTTGAAATCTTAACTAGCCGTTACAATGAGCAGTTCTTC

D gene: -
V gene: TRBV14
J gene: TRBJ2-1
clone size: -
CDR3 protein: CASSQDLTPRDYNEQFF
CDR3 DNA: TGTGCCAGCAGCCAAGATTTAACGCCTAGAGACTACAATGAGCAGTTCTTC

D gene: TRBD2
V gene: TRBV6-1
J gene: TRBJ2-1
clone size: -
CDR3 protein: CASSAGRLAGLNEQFF
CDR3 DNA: TGTGCCAGCAGTGCGGGTCGACTAGCGGGATTGAATGAGCAGTTCTTC

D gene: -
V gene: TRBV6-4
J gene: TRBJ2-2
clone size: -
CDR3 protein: CASSDPGGADDTGELFF
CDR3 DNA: TGTGCCAGCAGTGACCCCGGAGGGGCCGATGACACCGGGGAGCTGTTTTTT

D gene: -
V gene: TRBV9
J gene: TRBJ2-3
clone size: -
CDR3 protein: CASSVATGAGGDTQYF
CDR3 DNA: TGTGCCAGCAGCGTAGCAACAGGGGCGGGGGGAGATACGCAGTATTTT

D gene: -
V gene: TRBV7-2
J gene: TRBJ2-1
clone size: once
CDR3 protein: CASRNPKGVYNEQFF
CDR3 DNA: TGTGCCAGCAGGAACCCGAAGGGGGTCTACAATGAGCAGTTCTTC

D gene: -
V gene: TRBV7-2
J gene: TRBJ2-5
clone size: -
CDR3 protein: CASSLKGSQETQYF
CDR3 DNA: TGTGCCAGCAGCTTAAAGGGGTCCCAAGAGACCCAGTACTTC

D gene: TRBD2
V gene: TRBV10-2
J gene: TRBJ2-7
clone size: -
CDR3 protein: CASSESGILAVLGGVYEQYF
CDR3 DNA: TGCGCCAGCAGTGAGTCGGGTATCCTAGCGGTCCTGGGGGGGGTTTACGAGCAGTACTTC

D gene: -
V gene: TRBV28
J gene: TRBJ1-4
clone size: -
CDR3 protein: CATGEPNEKLFF
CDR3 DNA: TGTGCCACCGGAGAGCCTAATGAAAAACTGTTTTTT

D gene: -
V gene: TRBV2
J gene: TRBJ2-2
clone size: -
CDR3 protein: CASSAGRGTGELFF
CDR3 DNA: TGTGCCAGCAGTGCGGGCCGAGGGACCGGGGAGCTGTTTTTT

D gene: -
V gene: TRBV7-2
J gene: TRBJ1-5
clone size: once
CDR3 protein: CASSLPGGGMEPQHF
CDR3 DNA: TGTGCCAGCAGCTTACCCGGGGGGGGCATGGAGCCCCAGCATTTT

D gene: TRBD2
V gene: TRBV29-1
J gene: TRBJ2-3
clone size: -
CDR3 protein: CSVRRALAGGLSADTQYF
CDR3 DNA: TGCAGCGTCAGAAGGGCTCTAGCGGGAGGACTGTCGGCAGATACGCAGTATTTT

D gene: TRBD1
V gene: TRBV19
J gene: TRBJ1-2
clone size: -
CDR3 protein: CASRGFGQGRYTF
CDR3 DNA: TGTGCCAGTAGGGGATTTGGACAGGGGCGCTACACCTTC

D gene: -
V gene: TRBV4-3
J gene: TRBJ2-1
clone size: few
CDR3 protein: CASSPQTGDNEQFF
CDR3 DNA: TGCGCCAGCAGCCCCCAGACCGGGGATAATGAGCAGTTCTTC

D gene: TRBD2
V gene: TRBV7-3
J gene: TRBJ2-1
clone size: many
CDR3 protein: CASSSGGTSMQFF
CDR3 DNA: TGTGCCAGCAGCTCCGGGGGGACTAGTATGCAGTTCTTC

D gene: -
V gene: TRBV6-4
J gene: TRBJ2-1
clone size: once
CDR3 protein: CASSEGQDVDEQFF
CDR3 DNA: TGTGCCAGCAGTGAGGGCCAAGACGTCGATGAGCAGTTCTTC

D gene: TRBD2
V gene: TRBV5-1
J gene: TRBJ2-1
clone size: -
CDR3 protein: CASRNEGSGGNNEQFF
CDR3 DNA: TGCGCCAGCAGAAATGAGGGAAGCGGGGGGAACAATGAGCAGTTCTTC

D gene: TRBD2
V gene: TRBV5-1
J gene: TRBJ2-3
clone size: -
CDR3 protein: CASSLRAGGDTQYF
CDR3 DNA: TGCGCCAGCAGCTTAAGAGCGGGGGGCGATACGCAGTATTTT

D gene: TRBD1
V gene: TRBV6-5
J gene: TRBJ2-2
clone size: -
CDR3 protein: CASSGQGTGELFF
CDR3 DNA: TGTGCCAGCAGCGGACAGGGAACCGGGGAGCTGTTTTTT

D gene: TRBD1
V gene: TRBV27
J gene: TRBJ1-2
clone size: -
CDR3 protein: CASRQGAGGLSYGYTF
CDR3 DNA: TGTGCCAGCAGACAGGGGGCTGGAGGCCTCTCCTATGGCTACACCTTC

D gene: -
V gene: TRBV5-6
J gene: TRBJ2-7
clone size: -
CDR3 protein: CASSLLAGSYEQYF
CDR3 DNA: TGTGCCAGCAGCTTGTTGGCTGGCTCCTACGAGCAGTACTTC

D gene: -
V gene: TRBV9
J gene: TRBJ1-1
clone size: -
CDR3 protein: CASSPMGVTEAFF
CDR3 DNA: TGTGCCAGCAGCCCAATGGGAGTCACTGAAGCTTTCTTT

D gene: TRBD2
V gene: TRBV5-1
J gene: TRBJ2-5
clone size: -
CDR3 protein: CASSLSGGGETQYF
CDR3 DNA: TGCGCCAGCAGCTTGAGCGGGGGGGGAGAGACCCAGTACTTC

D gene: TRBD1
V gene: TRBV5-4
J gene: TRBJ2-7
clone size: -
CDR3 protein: CASSLMDRAAYEQYF
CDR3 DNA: TGTGCCAGCAGCTTGATGGACAGGGCCGCCTACGAGCAGTACTTC

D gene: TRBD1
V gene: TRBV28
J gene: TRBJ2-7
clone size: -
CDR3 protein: CASSSPGTGKALVEQYF
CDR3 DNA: TGTGCCAGCAGTTCACCCGGGACAGGGAAGGCCCTGGTCGAGCAGTACTTC

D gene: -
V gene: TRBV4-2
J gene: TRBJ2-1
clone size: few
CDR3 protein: CASSQASEVNEQFF
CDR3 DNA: TGTGCCAGCAGCCAAGCGTCCGAGGTCAATGAGCAGTTCTTC